The clone carrying this T cell receptor beta chain occurred once. The antigen is unknown. Trimming cost V 7 bases and J 3 bases, with 19 bases left between them. The CDR3 is 15 residues long. Germline V gene data show CDR1 as MNHEY and CDR2 as SVGAGI. The data stem from a study of T-cell memory formation after mild COVID-19. Study outcomes and limitations: The authors did not confirm SARS-CoV-2 specificity of second-wave clones peaking day 37. From day 15 to 85, contracting clones were balanced between CD4 and CD8, whereas later expanders leaned toward CD4+.

It was 5'RACE with constant-segment primers that produced the TCR alpha and TCR beta cDNA libraries, which carried sample barcodes and UMIs. TCRdb independently ran MiXCR on the 5' RACE reads; one entry per CDR3 protein. The data contain fewer than 400,000 distinct CDR3 sequences, approximately 15% of them singletons. The V and J genes are TRBV6-5 and TRBJ2-7; D unresolved. The sequence came from a man younger than 35 who had mild COVID-19 (a few samples of this study predate the infection). Cell type and time point are not known. Sample: PBMCs or a T cell subset sorted from them (not recorded which). CDR3 sequence: CASNRASAFSYEQYF. The DNA of the CDR3 is TGTGCCAGCAATCGCGCGTCAGCGTTTAGCTACGAGCAGTACTTC.